This TCR beta chain was profiled in a study of T cells after posttransplantation cyclophosphamide. In germline, CDR1 is SGHTA, CDR2 FQGNSA. The V and J ends lost 5 bases and 8 bases respectively, with 16 bases between them. The CDR3 covers 15 residues. Sequencing used immunoSEQ multiplex PCR; TCRdb keeps in-frame clones, though not all of them. The sample includes fewer than 25,000 clones, 70% to 90% of them seen just once. Remarks on this clone: Its target is not known.

Study observations and caveats: Donor-recipient repertoire similarity was low at 1-2 months, rising over year one. After PTCy, TRB diversity resembled that of CNI/methotrexate controls. Blood and skin or GI T cell repertoires showed limited TRB overlap.

Treatment was busulfan-fludarabine conditioning, a marrow graft, and cyclophosphamide on days +3 and +4. The chain carries TRBV7-2 and TRBJ1-6; possibly TRBD1 for D (6 bases). Sequenced material: PBMCs, taken after allogeneic stem cell transplant with posttransplant cyclophosphamide. The origin of this receptor is a female patient aged 25-40 years who received an allogeneic stem cell transplant from an unrelated donor, was CMV-positive, and had no GVHD. Certain T cells may be donor cells from the graft. CDR3 DNA: TGTGCCAGCAGCCTGACAGGAACCATGGATTCACCCCTCCACTTT. This gives the protein CASSLTGTMDSPLHF.